Detailed here is one T cell receptor beta chain. The table lists this clonotype with a count of one. This clone's antigen is unknown. Per-base quality was not reported, and no clone a single base away is much larger than it. The sample's treatment or condition label, in plain terms: allogeneic hematopoietic cell transplantation with graft depleted of TCRalphabeta T cells and CD19 B cells. Transplant recipients were children who received TCRalphabeta/CD19-depleted allogeneic hematopoietic cell grafts. These data come from a study of T-cell reconstitution after alpha-beta-depleted transplantation in children (dated by TCRdb to between 2015 and 2016). In terms of the full investigation: The study quantitatively tracked T-cell immune reconstitution after TCRalphabeta/CD19-depleted allogeneic hematopoietic cell transplantation in children using TCR repertoire profiling.

Libraries were made using PCR. Sequenced on an Illumina HiSeq 2500. Molecular barcoding was employed in the preparation of TCR libraries, with unique molecular identifiers being used to normalize TCRbeta repertoire quantification. TCRdb reprocessed the public reads (quality trimming at Q25 with fastp, clone calling with MiXCR) and kept in-frame beta chains. Every CDR3 protein is listed once, alongside the most common genes and DNA of its rows. This sample has about 980,000 distinct CDR3 sequences in its table, and around 30% of those were observed once. More than 25% of the sample comes from the top ten. Overall study results and their limits: Hyperexpanded clone frequencies declined over subsequent months; after one year, T-cell counts and TCRbeta diversity were mostly attributed to newly produced T cells. The apparently early recovery of alphabetaT-cell counts about two months after transplant reportedly depended on only several hundred rapidly expanded clones that came from non-depleted graft cells. In some patients, high TCRbeta diversity at day 60 was attributed to recipient T cells and intrathymic progenitors that had survived conditioning.

The input for sequencing was PBMCs, mostly from graft donor cells, taken 360 days after TCRalphabeta/CD19-depleted stem cell transplant. The clonotype comes from a boy younger than two who had a stem cell transplant for SCID, so the T cells may come from the graft donor.

The nucleotide sequence is given as TGTGCCAGCACATTCCCCGGGGTATACACCGGGGAGCTGTTTTTT. It translates to CASTFPGVYTGELFF. The V gene is TRBV12-3 or TRBV12-4 and the J gene is TRBJ2-2; the D segment could be TRBD2, given 5 matching bases. The CDR3 contains 15 residues, cysteine and phenylalanine counted. Only the CDR3 DNA stays, 45 bases, in frame from base 1. V and J lose 7 bases and 3 bases, and a span of 15 bases separates them.